Presented here are 3 T cell receptor beta chains from one specimen sequenced in a study of Graves' ophthalmopathy and Graves' hyperthyroidism. The study amplified TCR beta CDR3 regions using RNA transcripts. HTBI primers primed a first-round RT-PCR, and a second-round multiplex PCR followed. Each CDR3 protein is one row after TCRdb ran MiXCR on the multiplex PCR reads. The sample lists hundreds of thousands of distinct CDR3 sequences; about 24% were seen once. The specimen sequenced was peripheral blood. The receptors were sampled from a woman between 18 and 29 years old with stable Graves' hyperthyroidism. Some clones in this sample may be carry-over from other donors' samples.

The rearrangement links TRBV27 to TRBJ2-7; D unclear. This CDR3 is 13 amino acids long. Germline V lookup: CDR1 MNHEY, CDR2 SMNVEV (reference sequence). Trimming removed 0 bases from V and 2 bases from J, with 5 bases in between. Here the CDR3 DNA reads TGTGCCAGCAGTTTATCGGCCACCTACGAGCAGTACTTC. It specifies CASSLSATYEQYF.

This chain uses TRBV3-1 with TRBJ2-7; 7 bases match TRBD2. This CDR3 region has 14 residues. V dropped 1 base and J dropped 2; count of bases not matched to a gene: 2. CDR1 and CDR2 (germline): LGHDT, YNNKEL (reference sequence). CDR3 DNA sequence: TGTGCCAGCAGCCAAGGAGCGGGACCCTACGAGCAGTACTTC. Translated: CASSQGAGPYEQYF.

This clonotype was seen a handful of times. DNA of the CDR3: TGTGCCAGCAGTTTAACAGGGGGCAACAGTGGGGCCAACGTCCTGACTTTC. This translates into CASSLTGGNSGANVLTF. The chain recombines TRBV27 with TRBJ2-6; 9 nucleotides match TRBD1. This CDR3 region has 17 residues. The V segment lost 2 bases and the J segment 3 bases; nucleotides outside the gene matches: 5. Germline V gives CDR1 MNHEY, CDR2 SMNVEV (reference sequence). The full variable domain, completed using reference TRBV27 and TRBJ2-6, is EAQVTQNPRYLITVTGKKLTVTCSQNMNHEYMSWYRQDPGLGLRQIYYSMNVEVTDKGDVPEGYKVSRKEKRNFPLILESPSPNQTSLYFCASSLTGGNSGANVLTFGAGSRLTVL.